The next 3 T cell receptor beta chains were all read from a single sample in a study of blood T cell repertoires in COVID-19. TCRdb's copy holds only in-frame clones and misses some; the assay was immunoSEQ multiplex PCR. The sample has under 25,000 clones; 80% to 90% are singletons. The sample comprised peripheral blood. The origin of the receptors is a human donor in a cohort sampled during active COVID-19.

This clone was observed a handful of times. The same CDR3 can be traced to other DNA sequences in this sample. The V call is TRBV5-1, the J call TRBJ2-7; D is possibly TRBD2 (5 bases). V was shortened by 4 bases and J by 1 base, with 6 bases between the two germline ends. The V gene's germline CDR1 is SGHRS and CDR2 YFSETQ. The CDR3 runs to 12 residues. DNA for the CDR3: TGCGCCAGCAGCAGGACTTCCTACGAGCAGTACTTC. Its protein is CASSRTSYEQYF.

The chain couples TRBV19 to TRBJ1-5, with D possibly being TRBD1 (5 bases). The CDR3 runs 13 residues. The germline V gene encodes CDR1 LNHDA and CDR2 SQIVND (reference sequence). Trimming shortened V by 5 bases and J by 4 bases, and 9 bases separated the two germline ends. CDR3 nucleotides: TGTGCCAGTAGTCAAGACAGAAATCAGCCCCAGCATTTT. Residues: CASSQDRNQPQHF.

The rearrangement uses TRBV7-2 and TRBJ2-7; D is perhaps TRBD2 (5 bases). The CDR3 has 14 amino acids. CDR1 is SGHTA and CDR2 is FQGNSA in the germline V gene. Trimming left V 5 bases short and J 12 bases short, with 23 bases between. The CDR3 protein is CASSPAVGSGEGYF. CDR3 in DNA: TGTGCCAGCAGCCCCGCCGTAGGCAGTGGAGAGGGGTACTTC.